The present entry profiles one T cell receptor beta chain with its context. The data belong to a study of T cells in Graves' hyperthyroidism and ophthalmopathy. TCR beta CDR3 regions were amplified from RNA transcripts. First-round RT-PCR with HTBI primers amplified the TCR CDR3 region. Via MiXCR, TCRdb re-called the multiplex PCR reads, giving one row per CDR3 protein. The sample holds a few hundred thousand distinct CDR3 sequences; more than 45% are singletons and the top ten take 8.2%. The germline CDR1 and CDR2 sequences are KGHDR and SFDVKD. V lost 11 bases to trimming and J lost 2 bases; unmatched junction nucleotides: 13. This CDR3 is 15 amino acids long.

The chain combines TRBV24-1 with TRBJ2-5; TRBD1 matches at 7 bases. This TCR was sampled from a woman aged 18-29 years with Graves' hyperthyroidism. The sample was peripheral blood or thyroid tissue (not recorded which). The chain's CDR3 is CASSPRRTGQETQYF. The CDR3, as DNA: TGTGCCAGCTCACCGCGTCGGACAGGACAAGAGACCCAGTACTTC.